These 3 T cell receptor beta chains were all obtained from the same sample, sequenced in a study of T cells expressing NK-cell markers. TCRdb derives one entry per CDR3 protein from the 5' RACE reads, leaving out DNA. Here the sample table reports about 380,000 distinct CDR3 sequences. Sequenced sample: blood T cells: a sorted CD56 or NKG2C T cell subset, CD4+ or CD8+ T cells, or bulk PBMC T cells (not recorded which). These receptors all stem from a man aged 18 to 70 in good health.

The rearrangement links TRBV5-1 to TRBJ1-5; TCRdb's D gene call, TRBD1, goes unchecked for lack of DNA. The CDR3 totals 17 residues. Germline assignment: CDR1 SGHRS and CDR2 YFSETQ. The CDR3 loop is CASSLGAGSHSNQPQHF.

This chain joins TRBV9 and TRBJ2-1; the TRBD2 assignment by TCRdb is unverifiable without DNA. The CDR3 extends over 17 amino acids. Germline lookup yields CDR1 SGDLS and CDR2 YYNGEE. CDR3 region: CASSVGRSGGVFNEQFF.

This CDR3 is CASTDDRYSGANVLTF. The chain employs TRBV12-3 or TRBV12-4 and TRBJ2-6; the D call of TRBD2 rests on TCRdb alone, since no DNA is present to check it. The CDR3 covers 16 residues.